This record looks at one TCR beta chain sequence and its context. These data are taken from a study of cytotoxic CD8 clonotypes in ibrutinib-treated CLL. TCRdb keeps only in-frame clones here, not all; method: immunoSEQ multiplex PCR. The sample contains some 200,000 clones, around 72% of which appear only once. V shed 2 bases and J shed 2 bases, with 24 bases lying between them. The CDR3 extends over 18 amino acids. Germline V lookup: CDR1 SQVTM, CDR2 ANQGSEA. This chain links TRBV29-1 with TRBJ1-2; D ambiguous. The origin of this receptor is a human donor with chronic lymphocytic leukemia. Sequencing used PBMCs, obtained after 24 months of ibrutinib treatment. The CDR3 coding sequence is TGCAGCGTTGAAAACTTTGAAGCACATGGCAGGAAGAACTATGGCTACACCTTC. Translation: CSVENFEAHGRKNYGYTF. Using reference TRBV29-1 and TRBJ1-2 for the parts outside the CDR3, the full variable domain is SAVISQKPSRDICQRGTSLTIQCQVDSQVTMMFWYRQQPGQSLTLIATANQGSEATYESGFVIDKFPISRPNLTFSTLTVSNMSPEDSSIYLCSVENFEAHGRKNYGYTFGSGTRLTVV.